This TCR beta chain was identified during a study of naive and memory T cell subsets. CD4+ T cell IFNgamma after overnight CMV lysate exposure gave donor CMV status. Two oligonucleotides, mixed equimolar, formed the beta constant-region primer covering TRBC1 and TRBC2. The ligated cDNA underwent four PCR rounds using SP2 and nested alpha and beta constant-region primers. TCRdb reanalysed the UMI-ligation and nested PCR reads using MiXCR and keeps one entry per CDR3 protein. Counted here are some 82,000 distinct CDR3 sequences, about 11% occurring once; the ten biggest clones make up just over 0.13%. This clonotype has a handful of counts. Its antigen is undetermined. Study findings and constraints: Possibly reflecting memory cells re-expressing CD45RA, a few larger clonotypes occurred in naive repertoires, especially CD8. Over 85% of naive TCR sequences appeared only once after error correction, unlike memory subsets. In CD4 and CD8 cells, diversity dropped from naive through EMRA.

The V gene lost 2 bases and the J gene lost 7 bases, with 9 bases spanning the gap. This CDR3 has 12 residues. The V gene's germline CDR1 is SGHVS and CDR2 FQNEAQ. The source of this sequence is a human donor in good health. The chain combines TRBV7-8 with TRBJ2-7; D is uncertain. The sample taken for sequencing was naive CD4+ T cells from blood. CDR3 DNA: TGTGCCAGCAGCTTACTTGAAAAGGAGCAGTACTTC. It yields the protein CASSLLEKEQYF.